The sequence of this T cell receptor beta chain was determined in a study of blood T cell repertoires in COVID-19. Trimming took 2 bases from V and 0 from J, leaving 10 bases between them. The CDR3 is 16 amino acids. Germline CDR1 and CDR2: MDHEN and SYDVKM. Libraries were prepared by immunoSEQ multiplex PCR; TCRdb keeps only in-frame clonotypes and omits some of them. This table holds fewer than 40,000 clones, more than 85% found once. The chain joins TRBV28 to TRBJ2-2; D possibly corresponds to TRBD1 (5 bases). This receptor was obtained from a woman aged 80 or over with active or convalescent COVID-19. The sample taken for sequencing was peripheral blood. Here the CDR3 reads CASSLRAGTNTGELFF. The CDR3 bases are TGTGCCAGCAGTTTACGTGCAGGGACGAACACCGGGGAGCTGTTTTTT.